This T cell receptor beta chain was retrieved from a study of T cells in Graves' hyperthyroidism and ophthalmopathy. V gave up 4 bases and J gave up 4 bases; unmatched junction bases: 7. Germline V lookup: CDR1 SEHNR, CDR2 FQNEAQ (reference sequence). CDR3 length: 15 amino acids. Study-level results: In the blood, most expanded thyroid clonotypes above 0.001 appeared as well. From stable hyperthyroidism, ophthalmopathy was set apart by a 13 V-J model.

TCR beta CDR3 region amplification was performed from RNA transcripts. The study used the HTBI primer set for a first-round RT-PCR of the TCR CDR3. TCRdb analysed the multiplex PCR reads with MiXCR anew, one entry per CDR3 protein. The sample includes hundreds of thousands of distinct CDR3 sequences, approximately 44% of them seen just once. In this sample, this clonotype turned up a few times. Antigen unknown. Uncontrolled infection, other autoimmune disease, pregnancy or lactation led to exclusion. In making diagnoses, clinical symptoms, serum thyroxine and TRAb, thyroid ultrasound and orbital computed tomography were all used.

The rearrangement joins TRBV7-9 to TRBJ1-5, with 7 bases matching TRBD1. Material: peripheral blood or thyroid tissue (not recorded which). The TCR sequence derives from a woman between 18 and 30 years old with Graves' hyperthyroidism. CDR3 DNA: TGTGCCAGCAGCTCCGACAGGGAGGTGAATCAGCCCCAGCATTTT. It specifies CASSSDREVNQPQHF.